Sequencing of this T cell receptor (beta chain) was carried out in a study of shared clonotypes between healthy human individuals. Study as a whole: The people who gave samples were a couple of women and a few men aged 18 to 49.

In the naive CD8 group, cells lacked CD45RO and were positively selected for CCR7, so terminally differentiated effector memory CD45RA+ cells were left out. Note on this clone: Its target is unknown. Germline and junction disagree at one end, which may indicate a read error.

Assay used: immunoSEQ multiplex PCR; TCRdb lists only in-frame clones, some missing. The sample consists of about 600,000 clones, 95% of them appearing once. Germline V CDR1 and CDR2: SNHLY, FYNNEI. This CDR3 has 14 residues. Study-wide results and caveats: Of the naive CD4 clonotypes, around 4.8% were shared across a handful of donors.

The chain combines TRBV2 with TRBJ1-1; 9 bases are a match to TRBD1. The clonotype was recovered from a woman in her thirties in good health. Sequences were obtained from naive CD8+ T cells sorted from blood. In DNA form, the CDR3 reads TGTGCCAGCGGTGACCGGGACAGGGCAAGGGGAGCTTTCTTT. This encodes CASGDRDRARGAFF. The variable domain in full, completed from reference TRBV2 and TRBJ1-1, reads EPEVTQTPSHQVTQMGQEVILRCVPISNHLYFYWYRQILGQKVEFLVSFYNNEISEKSEIFDDQFSVERPDGSNFTLKIRSTKLEDSAMYFCASGDRDRARGAFFGQGTRLTVV.